The next 7 T cell receptor beta chains were all read from a single sample in a study of T-cell reconstitution after alpha-beta-depleted transplantation in children. Unique molecular identifiers were incorporated during preparation of the TCRbeta library. TCRdb re-called the PCR reads through MiXCR, storing one row per CDR3 protein. The sample has 550,000 to 800,000 distinct CDR3 sequences, about an eighth seen once. Sequences were derived from PBMCs, sampled before TCRalphabeta/CD19-depleted stem cell transplant. The receptors were gathered from a girl aged 2-10 years with congenital amegakaryocytic thrombocytopenia, due to receive a stem cell transplant.

J is TRBJ2-5 and V is TRBV11-1; TRBD2 matches 10 bases. V was clipped by 3 bases and J by 1 base; unmatched bases: 11. Germline loops: CDR1 SGHAT, CDR2 FQDESV (reference sequence). The CDR3 covers 18 residues. As DNA, the CDR3 is TGTGCCAGCAGCTTCCCAATTTCCACTAGCGGGACCCAAGAGACCCAGTACTTC. Amino acids: CASSFPISTSGTQETQYF.

There are a few counts of this clonotype. The chain couples TRBV29-1 to TRBJ2-1, with 14 bases lining up with TRBD2. V lost 4 bases and J lost 15; bases outside the gene matches: 5. Looked up from germline, CDR1 is SQVTM and CDR2 is ANQGSEA. This CDR3 comprises 12 residues. CDR3 protein: CSVVGTSGSMFF. The CDR3 DNA follows: TGCAGCGTTGTAGGGACTAGCGGGAGTATGTTCTTC.

This clonotype was found many times. V usage is TRBV7-8 and J usage is TRBJ2-1; 9 bases are a match to TRBD1. CDR3 length: 18 amino acids. The germline V gene has CDR1 SGHVS and CDR2 FQNEAQ. The ends lost 4 bases at V and 0 bases at J; junction bases unmatched: 10. The CDR3 DNA follows: TGTGCCAGCAGCTACCGGGACAGGGCCCTAAGCTCCTACAATGAGCAGTTCTTC. Translating it yields CASSYRDRALSSYNEQFF.

In its sample, this clonotype was seen a few times. The V and J genes are TRBV7-9 and TRBJ2-7; D ambiguous. Germline V gives CDR1 SEHNR, CDR2 FQNEAQ (reference sequence). There are 14 residues in the CDR3. Trimming left V 0 bases short and J 5 bases short, with 11 bases between. CDR3 nucleotides: TGTGCCAGCAGCTTAGCATCTACCGGCGACGAGCAGTACTTC. It encodes CASSLASTGDEQYF.

This clonotype was seen repeatedly, ten times or more. The CDR3 loop reads CASRGDRIADTYNEQFF. CDR3 DNA sequence: TGTGCCAGCAGGGGGGACCGGATAGCCGATACCTACAATGAGCAGTTCTTC. V and J are TRBV7-9 and TRBJ2-1; D possibly matches TRBD1 or TRBD2 (5 bases each). This CDR3 region has 17 residues. V was cut by 6 bases and J by 2 bases, with 20 bases left in between. CDR1 SEHNR and CDR2 FQNEAQ come from the germline V gene (reference sequence).

With respect to this clonotype: The final CDR3 position lacks the conserved phenylalanine or tryptophan, pointing to a likely read error. The J gene is TRBJ1-3, the V gene TRBV9; a possible D gene is TRBD1 (5 bases). V lost 2 bases to trimming and J lost 0 bases, with 9 bases between them. Germline CDR1 is SGDLS and CDR2 is YYNGEE. There are 15 residues in the CDR3. CDR3 protein: CASSVAGSSGNTIYL. The CDR3 nucleotides read TGTGCCAGCAGCGTGGCAGGGAGCTCTGGAAACACCATATATTTA.

This clonotype has a count of ten or more. The chain links TRBV4-1 to TRBJ1-3; no clear D. CDR1 is MGHRA and CDR2 is YSYEKL in the germline V gene. The CDR3 has 15 amino acids. Trimming shortened V by 3 bases and J by 0 bases, and 9 bases separated the two germline ends. CDR3 in DNA: TGCGCCAGCAGCCACCCACCGTTCTCTGGAAACACCATATATTTT. Protein: CASSHPPFSGNTIYF.